This T cell receptor (beta chain) was sequenced in a study of cytomegalovirus exposure and HLA in healthy donors. On this clone: The antigen is unknown.

Study-wide results and limits: The authors later linked a missense DCLRE1C variant to TCR beta V- and J-gene trimming. Most observed TCR sequences were rare, whereas some public TCRs were detected in many donors.

The PCR used 60 Vbeta and 13 Jbeta primers. The method was immunoSEQ multiplex PCR; TCRdb's version includes in-frame clones alone and lacks a portion of them. The profile covers over 150,000 clones, with approximately 78% appearing a single time and 6.5% taken by the ten largest. CDR1 and CDR2 from the germline V gene are MNHNS and SASEGT. The CDR3 has 14 residues. Between the trimmed V and J ends, which lost 6 bases and 3 bases, there was a span of 14 bases. This rearrangement joins TRBV6-1 to TRBJ2-5; possibly TRBD1 for D (6 bases). This TCR came from a woman aged 45-60 years in good health and CMV-seropositive. Sequences were obtained from PBMCs. CDR3 nucleotides: TGTGCCAGCAGGGCAGGGGTAAGGGAAGAGACCCAGTACTTC. Protein: CASRAGVREETQYF.